The text below deals with one TCR beta chain. Its antigen is not known. These data originate in a study of T cell repertoires in cytomegalovirus infection. Overall study context: In the study, CMV epitopes included recently identified HLA-C-restricted and well-studied HLA-B-restricted ones.

MiXCR, run by TCRdb on the reads, gives a single entry per CDR3 protein. The sample records about 310,000 distinct CDR3 sequences, roughly 25% being singletons. CDR3 length: 14 amino acids. Germline V gene lookup returns CDR1 SGHRS and CDR2 YFSETQ. Trimming pared 4 bases from V and 7 bases from J, leaving 12 bases between. The receptor was isolated from a human donor in good health (CMV status not recorded). Some clones in this sample may be carry-over from other donors' samples. This chain uses TRBV5-1 with TRBJ1-6, with D possibly matching TRBD1 (5 bases). The sample consisted of cultured PBMCs, taken from culture after CMV antigen stimulation. CDR3 region: CASSTSRGNSPLHF. The CDR3 DNA sequence: TGCGCCAGCAGCACGTCGAGGGGCAATTCACCCCTCCACTTT. The variable domain in full, completed from reference TRBV5-1 and TRBJ1-6, reads KAGVTQTPRYLIKTRGQQVTLSCSPISGHRSVSWYQQTPGQGLQFLFEYFSETQRNKGNFPGRFSGRQFSNSRSEMNVSTLELGDSALYLCASSTSRGNSPLHFGNGTRLTVT.